This TCR beta chain was found in a study of blood T cell repertoires in COVID-19. Trimming took 4 bases from V and 4 from J, leaving 19 bases between them. Germline values: CDR1 MNHEY, CDR2 SVGAGI. CDR3 length: 16 residues. TCRdb's copy holds only in-frame clones and misses some; the assay was immunoSEQ multiplex PCR. Among approximately 390,000 clones listed, roughly 90% were seen once. This clone was counted a single time. The sequenced sample was peripheral blood. The receptor was isolated from a man between 18 and 35 years old with active or convalescent COVID-19. The chain employs TRBV6-5 and TRBJ1-1; D might be TRBD1 (5 bases). Written as DNA, the CDR3 is TGTGCCAGCAGTTCATACCGGGGGGTACAGCTCACTGAAGCTTTCTTT. It codes for CASSSYRGVQLTEAFF.